This T cell receptor (beta chain) was captured by sequencing in a study of neurological immune-mediated disorders. Study-level results: It was HTLV-1-associated myelopathy that showed the most TCR clonal expansion, while multiple sclerosis showed the least, falling below healthy controls.

CDR1 and CDR2 (germline): SGDLS, YYNGEE. The germline V and J ends were trimmed by 3 bases and 1 base, with 10 bases remaining between them. CDR3 length equals 15 residues. From 15-18 subjects, over 170 million TCR-beta sequences were obtained in each sequencing run. TCRdb ran MiXCR on the 5' RACE reads and lists one entry per CDR3 protein. The table lists 55,000 to 70,000 distinct CDR3 sequences, around 10% of them singletons. This clonotype has ten or more counts. What it binds is not known. Healthy controls comprised blood bank volunteers in Maryland, USA. The clonotype originates from a man in his 60s in good health. Sequenced material: PBMCs. The rearrangement joins TRBV9 to TRBJ2-2, with D possibly being TRBD1 (5 bases). Written as DNA, the CDR3 is TGTGCCAGCAGCGCGCCCACAGGGAACACCGGGGAGCTGTTTTTT. Encoded protein: CASSAPTGNTGELFF. The full variable domain, with the rest looked up from reference TRBV9 and TRBJ2-2, is DSGVTQTPKHLITATGQRVTLRCSPRSGDLSVYWYQQSLDQGLQFLIQYYNGEERAKGNILERFSAQQFPDLHSELNLSSLELGDSALYFCASSAPTGNTGELFFGEGSRLTVL.